Here is one T cell receptor beta chain with its context. Its antigen remains unknown. This specimen belongs to a study of cytomegalovirus exposure and HLA in healthy donors. Study observations and caveats: For most TCR beta V segments, an earlier analysis put the productive rate at about 90% or about 30% of the time. A missense DCLRE1C variant was associated with V- and J-gene trimming of TCR beta chains in a later analysis, and an independent cohort replicated the association. One later analysis reportedly identified an Asian-associated ancestry cluster that showed fewer N-insertions than the roughly 600-donor mean.

13 Jbeta primers and 60 Vbeta primers were used for the PCR. Assay used: immunoSEQ multiplex PCR; TCRdb lists only in-frame clones, some missing. The data hold approximately 170,000 clones, with almost 75% observed a single time. In germline, CDR1 is KGHSH, CDR2 LQKENI. V lost 4 bases, J lost 0 bases, and 2 bases stayed unmatched. This CDR3 spans 15 amino acids. Input material: PBMCs. The chain carries TRBV18 and TRBJ1-5; 8 bases map to TRBD1. The source of this sequence is a woman under 40 in good health and CMV-seropositive. CDR3 residues: CASSQGQDSNQPQHF. CDR3 nucleotides: TGTGCCAGCTCACAGGGACAGGATAGCAATCAGCCCCAGCATTTT.